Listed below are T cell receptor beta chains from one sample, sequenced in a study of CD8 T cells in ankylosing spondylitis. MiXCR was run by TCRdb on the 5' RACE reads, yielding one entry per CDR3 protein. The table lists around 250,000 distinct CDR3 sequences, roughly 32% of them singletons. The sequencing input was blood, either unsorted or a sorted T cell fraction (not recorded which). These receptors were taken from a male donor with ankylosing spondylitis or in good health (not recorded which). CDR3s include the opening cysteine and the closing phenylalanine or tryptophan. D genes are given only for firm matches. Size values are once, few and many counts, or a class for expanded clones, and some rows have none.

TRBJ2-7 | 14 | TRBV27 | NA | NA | CASSLFPGTYEQYF | TGTGCCAGCAGTTTGTTTCCTGGGACCTACGAGCAGTACTTC
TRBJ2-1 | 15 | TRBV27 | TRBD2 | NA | CASSQKRGSYNEQFF | TGTGCCAGCAGTCAAAAGCGGGGGTCCTACAATGAGCAGTTCTTC
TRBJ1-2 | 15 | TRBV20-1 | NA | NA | CSARDFWDEDYGYTF | TGCAGTGCTAGAGATTTTTGGGATGAGGACTATGGCTACACCTTC
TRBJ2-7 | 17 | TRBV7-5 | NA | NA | CISVSATGMTLYYEQYF | NA
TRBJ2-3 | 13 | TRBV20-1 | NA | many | CSARGTDTDTQYF | TGCAGTGCTAGGGGGACGGACACAGATACGCAGTATTTT
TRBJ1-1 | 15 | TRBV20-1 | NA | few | CSARNLRGQLTEAFF | TGCAGTGCTAGAAATCTTAGAGGACAGCTCACTGAAGCTTTCTTT
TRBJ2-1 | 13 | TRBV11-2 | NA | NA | CASSLSWGNEQFF | TGTGCCAGCAGCTTATCGTGGGGCAATGAGCAGTTCTTC
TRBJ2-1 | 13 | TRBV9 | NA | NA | CASSVALWDEQFF | TGTGCCAGCAGCGTAGCGTTGTGGGATGAGCAGTTCTTC
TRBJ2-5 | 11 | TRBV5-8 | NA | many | CASSNQETQYF | TGTGCCAGCAGCAACCAAGAGACCCAGTACTTC
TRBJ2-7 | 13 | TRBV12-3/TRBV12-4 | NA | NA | CASSPPGFLGQYF | TGTGCCAGCAGCCCACCAGGGTTCCTAGGGCAGTACTTC
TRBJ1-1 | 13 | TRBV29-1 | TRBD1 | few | CSVEVQGGTEAFF | TGCAGCGTTGAGGTGCAGGGGGGGACTGAAGCTTTCTTT
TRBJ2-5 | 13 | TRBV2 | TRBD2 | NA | CASRATSGETQYF | TGTGCCAGCAGGGCGACTAGCGGAGAGACCCAGTACTTC
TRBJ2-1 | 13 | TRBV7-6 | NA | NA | CASRPFNYDEQFF | TGTGCCAGCAGACCCTTTAATTACGATGAGCAGTTCTTC
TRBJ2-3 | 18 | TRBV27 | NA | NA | CANLSSGPGGFGTDTQYF | TGTGCCAACTTGTCCTCCGGTCCGGGGGGCTTCGGCACAGATACGCAGTATTTT
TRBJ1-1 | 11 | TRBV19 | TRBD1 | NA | CASLDRAEAFF | TGTGCCAGTTTGGACAGGGCCGAAGCTTTCTTT
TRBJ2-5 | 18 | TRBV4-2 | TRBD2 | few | CASSRVRLAGAEGETQYF | TGTGCCAGCAGCCGAGTAAGACTAGCGGGGGCAGAGGGGGAGACCCAGTACTTC
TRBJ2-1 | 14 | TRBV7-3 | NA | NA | CASSFTSSYNEQFF | TGTGCCAGCAGCTTTACTAGTTCCTACAATGAGCAGTTCTTC
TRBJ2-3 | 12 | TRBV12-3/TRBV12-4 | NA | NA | CASRYYEDTQYF | TGTGCCAGCAGATATTACGAGGATACGCAGTATTTT
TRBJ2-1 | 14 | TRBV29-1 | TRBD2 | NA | CSVGGGRSGNEQFF | TGCAGCGTTGGGGGAGGGCGGTCGGGCAATGAGCAGTTCTTC
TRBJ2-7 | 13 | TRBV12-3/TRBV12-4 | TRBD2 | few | CASSGLAAHEQYF | TGTGCCAGCAGCGGACTAGCGGCGCACGAGCAGTACTTC
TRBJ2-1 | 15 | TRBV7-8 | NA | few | CASSLSQSSYNEQFF | TGTGCCAGCAGCTTATCCCAGAGCTCCTACAATGAGCAGTTCTTC
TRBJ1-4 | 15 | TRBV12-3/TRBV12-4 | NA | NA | CASRSVDSTNEKLFF | TGTGCCAGCAGATCAGTAGATTCAACTAATGAAAAACTGTTTTTT
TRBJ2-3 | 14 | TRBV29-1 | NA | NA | CSARESGVGDTQYF | TGCAGCGCGAGGGAGTCGGGGGTTGGAGATACGCAGTATTTT
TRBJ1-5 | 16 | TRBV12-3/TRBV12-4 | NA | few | CASSLALRGSNQPQHF | TGTGCCAGCAGTTTAGCGCTAAGGGGTAGCAATCAGCCCCAGCATTTT